This T cell receptor (beta chain) was sequenced for a study of cytomegalovirus exposure and HLA in healthy donors. The CDR3 runs to 12 residues. The ends were cut back, 1 base at V and 10 bases at J, with 8 bases in the middle. Germline CDR1 SEHNR, CDR2 FQNEAQ (reference sequence). The PCR used 60 Vbeta and 13 Jbeta primers. TCRdb's copy holds only in-frame clones and misses some; the assay was immunoSEQ multiplex PCR. Among more than 90,000 clones, approximately 70% were seen once, and the ten largest hold approximately 8.6%. Notes on the study in general: In vitro confirmation showed three CMV-associated chains to be CMV antigen specific.

Concerning this clone itself: The antigen remains unidentified.

Donors sampled were nominally healthy, though unrecorded immune exposures were likely. Sequenced input: PBMCs. This TCR was recovered from a young man in good health and CMV-seropositive. The chain combines TRBV7-9 with TRBJ2-1, with D perhaps matching TRBD2 (6 bases). CDR3 in DNA: TGTGCCAGCAGCTTAGGGGCGGGAGAGCAGTTCTTC. This gives the protein CASSLGAGEQFF.